The entry below describes one T cell receptor (beta chain). Original processing notes: Reference gene primer amplification yielded estimated nucleated cell counts. Assay used: immunoSEQ multiplex PCR; TCRdb lists only in-frame clones, some missing. That table gives V, J and clone size, and the DNA gave D and trimming. The sample has 80,000 to 95,000 clones, 80% to 90% seen once. With 2 bases removed from V and 4 bases from J, the gap between germline ends came to 29 bases. Per the germline V gene, CDR1 is LGHNA and CDR2 is YNFKEQ. The CDR3 has 20 amino acids. This sample is drawn from a study of blood T cell repertoires in COVID-19. About the study: Italy, Spain and the United States were the sources of the convalescent and acute COVID-19 samples. T cells, B-cell-depleted T cells, or PBMCs provided the cDNA or gDNA that served as material.

This clonotype was sampled from a human donor in a cohort sampled during active COVID-19. Specimen: peripheral blood. The V gene is TRBV4-2, the J gene TRBJ1-1; the D gene is possibly TRBD1 (5 bases). In DNA, the CDR3 is TGTGCCAGCAGCCAACTGACGACGGGGTTGGCGGGGCGATTCGGCACTGAAGCTTTCTTT. Amino acid sequence: CASSQLTTGLAGRFGTEAFF.